The clone carrying this T cell receptor beta chain was picked up a small number of times. Its matching antigen is unknown. This sample was included in a study of identical twins. The cDNA had a unique molecular identifier and a template-switch universal primer site. TCRdb recomputed calls from the 5' RACE reads with MiXCR, one row per CDR3 protein. The sample carries 650,000 to 800,000 distinct CDR3 sequences, less than 10% recorded once. Study outcomes and limitations: The study found excess low generation probability among twin-shared out-of-frame alpha sequences.

The V end lost 2 bases, the J end lost 4 bases, and 23 bases lay between the germline ends. This CDR3 spans 18 amino acids. Germline V gene data show CDR1 as MNHEY and CDR2 as SVGAGI. The same sample was also studied in work on yellow fever vaccine responses in identical twins. In that study: Vaccine T cell responses of twins reportedly seemed partly convergent and partly personalized.

Sequencing input: PBMCs. The sequence was collected from a woman under 30 in good health. The chain couples TRBV6-5 to TRBJ2-5, with D perhaps matching TRBD1 or TRBD2 (6 bases each). DNA of the CDR3: TGTGCCAGCAGTTACCTCGGGGTTAATAGGGGGGTACGAGAGACCCAGTACTTC. Protein sequence: CASSYLGVNRGVRETQYF.